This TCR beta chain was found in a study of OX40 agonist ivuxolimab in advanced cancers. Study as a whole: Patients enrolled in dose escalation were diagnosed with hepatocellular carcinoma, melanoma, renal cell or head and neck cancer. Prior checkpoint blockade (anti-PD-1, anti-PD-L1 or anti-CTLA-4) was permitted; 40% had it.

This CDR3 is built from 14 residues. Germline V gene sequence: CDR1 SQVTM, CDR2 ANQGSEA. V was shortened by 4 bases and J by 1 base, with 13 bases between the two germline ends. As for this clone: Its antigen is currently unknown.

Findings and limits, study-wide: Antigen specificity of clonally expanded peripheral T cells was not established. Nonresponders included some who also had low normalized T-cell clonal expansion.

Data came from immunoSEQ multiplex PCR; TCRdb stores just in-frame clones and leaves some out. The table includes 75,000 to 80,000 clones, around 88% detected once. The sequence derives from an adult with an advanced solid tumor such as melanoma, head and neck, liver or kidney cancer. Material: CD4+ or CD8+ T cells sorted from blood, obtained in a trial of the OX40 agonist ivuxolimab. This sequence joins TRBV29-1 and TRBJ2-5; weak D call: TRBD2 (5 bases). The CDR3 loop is CSVGLIGSQETQYF. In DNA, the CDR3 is TGCAGCGTTGGCCTTATAGGGAGCCAAGAGACCCAGTACTTC.